The 11 T cell receptor beta chains below come from one sample, sequenced in a study of tumor and adjacent non-tumor tissue in lung cancer (dated by TCRdb to the late 2010s). RNA was extracted from bulk unsorted tissue and checked for quality with a NanoDrop ND-1000 and an Agilent 2100. Library construction relied on multiplex PCR. The instrument was an Illumina HiSeq 2500. TCRbeta libraries were constructed through three rounds of nested PCR with primers (Table S4) according to protocols modified from ARM-PCR. The raw public data were reprocessed by TCRdb itself: fastp quality trimming at Q25, MiXCR clonotype calling, in-frame beta chains only. Identical CDR3 proteins give one entry, which carries the most common genes and DNA. This sample is represented by 84,000 or so distinct CDR3 sequences; approximately 57% of them were singletons. The ten largest clonotypes hold around 14% of the sample. Sequencing used lung tumor tissue. All receptors come from a man in his 70s with non-small cell lung cancer.

This clonotype has ten or more counts. The rearrangement links TRBV29-1 to TRBJ1-1; D remains ambiguous. The CDR3 loop spans 12 amino acids. Trimming pared 4 bases from V and 6 bases from J, leaving 12 bases between. The germline V gene has CDR1 SQVTM and CDR2 ANQGSEA. The CDR3 loop reads CSVAFQAAEAFF. The CDR3 coding sequence is TGCAGCGTTGCATTTCAGGCAGCTGAAGCTTTCTTT.

A note on this clonotype: A read error may produce the germline difference seen at one junction end. The chain uses TRBV11-2 and TRBJ2-7; a weak D match, TRBD2 (5 bases). CDR1 and CDR2 from the germline V gene are SGHAT and FQNNGV. This CDR3 spans 14 amino acids. The CDR3 nucleotides read TGTGTCAGCAGCCCAGTGGCAGGAGGCGACGAGCAGTACTTC. Protein sequence: CVSSPVAGGDEQYF.

Concerning this clonotype: At one boundary the junction diverges from the germline segment, which might be a read error. This chain links TRBV2 with TRBJ2-7; D might be TRBD1 (5 bases). The CDR3 has 12 amino acids. CDR1 SNHLY and CDR2 FYNNEI come from the germline V gene. The CDR3 is CASTDSTYEKYF. The DNA for the CDR3 is TGCGCCAGCACCGACAGTACCTACGAGAAGTACTTC.

The chain employs TRBV28 and TRBJ1-5, with 8 nucleotides matching TRBD1. CDR3 size: 18 residues. With V trimmed by 6 bases and J by 2 bases, 15 bases remained unmatched. Per germline, CDR1 MDHEN and CDR2 SYDVKM. CDR3: CASRTLGQGRFGNQPQHF. CDR3 bases: TGTGCCAGCAGAACCTTAGGACAGGGTCGGTTTGGCAATCAGCCCCAGCATTTT.

This clonotype was seen many times. The V gene is TRBV5-5, the J gene TRBJ1-1; TRBD1 might be the D (6 bases). CDR3 length: 15 residues. Between the trimmed V and J ends, which lost 4 bases and 4 bases, there was a span of 17 bases. The germline gives CDR1 SGHKS, CDR2 YYEKEE (reference sequence). The chain's CDR3 is CASSQWGRGGTEAFF. For the CDR3, the DNA is TGTGCCAGCAGCCAATGGGGCAGGGGCGGCACTGAAGCTTTCTTT.

This clonotype was detected only once. The CDR3 coding sequence is TGCAGTGCTAACAGGGTTAATGAGCAGTTCTTC. Residues: CSANRVNEQFF. The chain employs TRBV20-1 and TRBJ2-1; D is possibly TRBD1 (6 bases). The CDR3 extends over 11 amino acids. Germline V gives CDR1 DFQATT, CDR2 SNEGSKA (reference sequence). V lost 4 bases and J 7 bases, leaving 8 bases between the germline ends.

The chain is built from TRBV6-5 and TRBJ1-2; tentatively, D is TRBD1 (5 bases). The V end lost 9 bases, the J end lost 8 bases, and 16 bases lay between the germline ends. The CDR3 contains 12 residues. Germline CDR1 MNHEY, CDR2 SVGAGI. CDR3 residues: CASRQKWGGYTF. DNA for the CDR3: TGTGCCAGTAGGCAGAAATGGGGCGGCTACACCTTC.

The V gene is TRBV5-1, the J gene TRBJ1-3; TRBD1 aligns across 8 bases. J lost 4 bases, V lost 5 bases, and 5 bases had no gene match. The CDR3 contains 14 residues. CDR1 and CDR2 (germline): SGHRS, YFSETQ. For the CDR3, the DNA is TGCGCCAGCAGACAGGACAGGGACGGAAACACCATATATTTT. Its protein is CASRQDRDGNTIYF.

As for this clonotype: At one end, the junction sequence differs from germline, possibly due to a read error. The V gene is TRBV6-6, the J gene TRBJ1-6; D ambiguous. Germline assignment: CDR1 MNHNY and CDR2 SVGAGI (reference sequence). There are 14 residues in the CDR3. This chain's CDR3 is CTSKIASYNSPLHF. CDR3 nucleotide sequence: TGTACCAGCAAAATTGCTTCCTATAATTCACCCCTCCACTTT.

Remarks on this clonotype: One end of the junction fails to match germline, which may point to a read error. V and J are TRBV6-1 and TRBJ1-5; TRBD1 aligns across 7 bases. Germline CDR1 MNHNS, CDR2 SASEGT. This CDR3 is 15 amino acids long. The DNA of the CDR3 is TGTGACACCAGAGTCGGACAGGTCCGCAATCAGCCCCGGCATTTT. Translated: CDTRVGQVRNQPRHF.

The table lists this clonotype with many counts. The rearrangement joins TRBV12-3 or TRBV12-4 to TRBJ1-2; D is possibly TRBD1 (6 bases). The CDR3 is 14 residues long. The V and J ends lost 6 bases and 4 bases respectively, with 15 bases between them. CDR3 sequence (DNA): TGTGCCAGCAGACCAATTGGACAGTCCTATGGCTACACCTTC. Encoded protein: CASRPIGQSYGYTF.